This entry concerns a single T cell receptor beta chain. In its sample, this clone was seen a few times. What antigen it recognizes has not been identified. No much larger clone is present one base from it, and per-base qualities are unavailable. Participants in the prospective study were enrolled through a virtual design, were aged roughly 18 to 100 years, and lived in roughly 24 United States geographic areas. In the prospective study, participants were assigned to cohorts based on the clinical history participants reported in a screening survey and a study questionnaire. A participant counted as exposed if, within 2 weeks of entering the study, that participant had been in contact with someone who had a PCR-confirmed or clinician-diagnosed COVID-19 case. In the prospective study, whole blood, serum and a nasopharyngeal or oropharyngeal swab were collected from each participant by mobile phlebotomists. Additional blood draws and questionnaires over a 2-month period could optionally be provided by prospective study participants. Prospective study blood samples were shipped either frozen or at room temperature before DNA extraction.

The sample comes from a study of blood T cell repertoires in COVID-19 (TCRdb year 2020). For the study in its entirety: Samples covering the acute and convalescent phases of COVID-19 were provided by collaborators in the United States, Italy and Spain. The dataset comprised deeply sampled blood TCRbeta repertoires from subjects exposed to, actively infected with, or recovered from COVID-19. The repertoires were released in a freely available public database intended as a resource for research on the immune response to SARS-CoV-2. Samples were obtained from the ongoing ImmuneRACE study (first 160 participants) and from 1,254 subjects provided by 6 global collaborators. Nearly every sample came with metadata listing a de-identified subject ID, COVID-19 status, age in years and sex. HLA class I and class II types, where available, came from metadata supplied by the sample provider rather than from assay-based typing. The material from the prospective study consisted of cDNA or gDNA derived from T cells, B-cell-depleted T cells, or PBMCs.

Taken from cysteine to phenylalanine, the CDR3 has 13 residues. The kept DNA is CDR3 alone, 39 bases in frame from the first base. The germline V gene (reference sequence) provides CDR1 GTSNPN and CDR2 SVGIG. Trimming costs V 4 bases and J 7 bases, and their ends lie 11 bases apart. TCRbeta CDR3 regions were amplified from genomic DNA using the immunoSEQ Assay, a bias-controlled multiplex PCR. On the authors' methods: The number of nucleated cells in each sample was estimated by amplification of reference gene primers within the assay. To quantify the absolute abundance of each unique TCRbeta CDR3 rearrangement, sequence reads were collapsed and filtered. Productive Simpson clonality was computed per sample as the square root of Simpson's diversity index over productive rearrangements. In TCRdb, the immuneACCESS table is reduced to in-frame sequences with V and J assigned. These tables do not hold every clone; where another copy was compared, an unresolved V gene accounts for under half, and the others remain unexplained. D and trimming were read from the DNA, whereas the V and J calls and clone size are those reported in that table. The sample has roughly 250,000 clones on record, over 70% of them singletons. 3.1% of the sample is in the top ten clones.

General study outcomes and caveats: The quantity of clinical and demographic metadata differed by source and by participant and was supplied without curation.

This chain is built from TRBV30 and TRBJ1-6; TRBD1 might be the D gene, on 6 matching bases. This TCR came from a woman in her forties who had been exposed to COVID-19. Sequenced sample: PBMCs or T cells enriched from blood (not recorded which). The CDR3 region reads CAWKSGVNSPLHF. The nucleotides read TGTGCCTGGAAATCAGGGGTGAATTCACCCCTCCACTTT.